This T cell receptor (beta chain) derives from a study of blood T cell repertoires in COVID-19. Study in general: In each case, the material was cDNA or gDNA derived from T cells, B-cell-depleted T cells, or PBMCs.

Those enrolled in Seattle joined during active infection and were followed longitudinally afterward. After removal of 8 bases from V and 8 bases from J, the junction contained 6 bases not matched to a gene. This CDR3 region has 14 residues. In germline, CDR1 is KGHSH, CDR2 LQKENI. Sequencing used immunoSEQ multiplex PCR; TCRdb keeps in-frame clones, though not all of them. This repertoire shows 300,000 to 350,000 clones, approximately 90% found once; its top ten account for about 3.9%. This clonotype originated in a woman in her fifties or sixties with COVID-19, enrolled during active disease. The sequencing sample was made of peripheral blood. The chain combines TRBV18 with TRBJ1-6, with 10 positions matching TRBD1. CDR3: CASTTGTGDSPLHF. In DNA, the CDR3 is TGTGCCAGCACAACGGGGACAGGGGATTCACCCCTCCACTTT.